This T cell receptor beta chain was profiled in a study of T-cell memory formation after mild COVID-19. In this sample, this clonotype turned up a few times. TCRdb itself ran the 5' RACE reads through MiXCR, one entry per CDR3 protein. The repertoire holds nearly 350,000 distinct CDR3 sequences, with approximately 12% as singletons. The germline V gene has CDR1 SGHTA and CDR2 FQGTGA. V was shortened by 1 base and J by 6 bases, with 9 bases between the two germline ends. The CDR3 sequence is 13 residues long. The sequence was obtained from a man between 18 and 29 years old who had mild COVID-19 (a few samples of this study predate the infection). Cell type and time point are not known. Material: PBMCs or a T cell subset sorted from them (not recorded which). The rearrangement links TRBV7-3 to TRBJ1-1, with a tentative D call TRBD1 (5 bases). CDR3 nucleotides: TGTGCCAGCAGCTTAAGGGGGGATGCTGAAGCTTTCTTT. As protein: CASSLRGDAEAFF. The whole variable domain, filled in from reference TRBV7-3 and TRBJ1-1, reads GAGVSQTPSNKVTEKGKYVELRCDPISGHTALYWYRQSLGQGPEFLIYFQGTGAADDSGLPNDRFFAVRPEGSVSTLKIQRTERGDSAVYLCASSLRGDAEAFFGQGTRLTVV.